Below are 19 T cell receptor beta chains sequenced from a single sample in a study of OX40 agonist ivuxolimab in advanced cancers. Using immunoSEQ multiplex PCR, the repertoire was profiled, and TCRdb retains in-frame clones only, with some absent. The sample holds over 50,000 clones; approximately 82% are singletons and the top ten take roughly 0.53%. Sequencing used CD4+ or CD8+ T cells sorted from blood, obtained in a trial of the OX40 agonist ivuxolimab. The receptors stem from an adult with an advanced solid tumor such as melanoma, head and neck, liver or kidney cancer.

This clone was counted a few times. The chain couples TRBV27 to TRBJ2-7; the D gene is possibly TRBD1 (6 bases). The CDR3 is 16 residues long. Germline loops: CDR1 MNHEY, CDR2 SMNVEV (reference sequence). With 8 bases removed from V and 6 bases from J, the gap between germline ends came to 26 bases. The CDR3 coding sequence is TGTGCCAGCGTACCAGAGTTTGTGGACAGTCGGAGCGAGCAGTACTTC. As protein: CASVPEFVDSRSEQYF.

The genes are TRBV7-2 and TRBJ2-5, with TRBD2 matching 7 bases. The V segment lost 1 base and the J segment 5 bases; nucleotides outside the gene matches: 7. This CDR3 comprises 15 residues. Germline loops: CDR1 SGHTA, CDR2 FQGNSA. The CDR3 sequence: CASSLDGGRAETQYF. The CDR3 DNA follows: TGTGCCAGCAGCTTAGATGGGGGGAGGGCGGAGACCCAGTACTTC.

This clone has only one observation. The J gene is TRBJ1-4, the V gene TRBV13, with D hard to call. This CDR3 is 13 amino acids long. In germline, CDR1 is PRHDT, CDR2 FYEKMQ (reference sequence). The ends were cut back, 7 bases at V and 7 bases at J, with 13 bases in the middle. CDR3 loop: CASKLREVEKLFF. The DNA of the CDR3 is TGTGCCAGCAAATTAAGAGAGGTTGAAAAACTGTTTTTT.

This clone was seen only a few times. The chain recombines TRBV19 with TRBJ2-1, with 10 nucleotides matching TRBD1. The V gene's germline CDR1 is LNHDA and CDR2 SQIVND (reference sequence). The CDR3 is 15 amino acids. V lost 3 bases and J lost 7; bases outside the gene matches: 6. The chain's CDR3 is CASSITGQGENEQFF. The CDR3 DNA reads as TGTGCCAGTAGTATTACAGGACAGGGGGAAAATGAGCAGTTCTTC.

The CDR3 nucleotides are TGTGCCTGGAGTCAACACCCGGGGCAGGGCTACAATGAGCAGTTCTTC. It specifies CAWSQHPGQGYNEQFF. This sequence joins TRBV30 and TRBJ2-1, with D perhaps assigned TRBD1 or TRBD2 (5 bases each). V was cut by 2 bases and J by 3 bases, with 17 bases left in between. This CDR3 has 16 residues. Germline V gene lookup returns CDR1 GTSNPN and CDR2 SVGIG (reference sequence).

The chain links TRBV19 to TRBJ1-1; TRBD1 might be the D (6 bases). This CDR3 is 14 amino acids long. From germline, CDR1 is LNHDA and CDR2 SQIVND (reference sequence). Trimming removed 4 bases from V and 5 bases from J, with 14 bases in between. Here the CDR3 reads CASSTNGQGTEAFF. DNA of the CDR3: TGTGCCAGTAGTACCAATGGGCAGGGGACTGAAGCTTTCTTT.

V usage is TRBV6-1 and J usage is TRBJ2-7; 7 nucleotides agree with TRBD1. The CDR3 is 12 residues long. Germline-derived CDR1 and CDR2 are MNHNS and SASEGT. V gave up 6 bases and J gave up 9 bases; unmatched junction bases: 8. Here the CDR3 DNA reads TGTGCCAGCAGCACGACAGGGAGTCGGCAGTACTTC. As protein: CASSTTGSRQYF.

The J gene is TRBJ2-1, the V gene TRBV6-6; D uncertain. There are 13 residues in the CDR3. Germline loops: CDR1 MNHNY, CDR2 SVGAGI (reference sequence). The V end was cut by 5 bases, the J end by 6 bases, with 11 bases between. CDR3 loop: CASSQPYGNEQFF. The CDR3 nucleotides read TGTGCCAGCAGTCAACCCTACGGCAATGAGCAGTTCTTC.

The genes are TRBV10-1 and TRBJ2-1; 16 bases are shared with TRBD2. V lost 10 bases and J lost 7; bases outside the gene matches: 19. The germline gives CDR1 WNHNN, CDR2 SYGVQD (reference sequence). The CDR3 has 19 residues. Here the CDR3 reads CAISRQGTSGRAFINEQFF. CDR3 in DNA: TGCGCCATCTCGCGACAGGGGACTAGCGGGAGGGCATTTATTAATGAGCAGTTCTTC.

This clone was observed a few times. The genes are TRBV5-8 and TRBJ1-1; D is possibly TRBD1 (5 bases). Germline V lookup: CDR1 SGHTS, CDR2 YDEGEE. The V gene lost 3 bases and the J gene lost 6 bases, with 12 bases spanning the gap. CDR3 length: 13 amino acids. The CDR3 DNA reads as TGTGCCAGCAGCTGGACACGGTGGGCTGAAGCTTTCTTT. Protein sequence: CASSWTRWAEAFF. Supplemented by reference TRBV5-8 and TRBJ1-1, the full variable domain reads EAGVTQSPTHLIKTRGQQATLRCSPISGHTSVYWYQQALGLGLQFLLWYDEGEERNRGNFPPRFSGRQFPNYSSELNVNALELEDSALYLCASSWTRWAEAFFGQGTRLTVV.

CDR3 protein: CASSFGREGYTQYF. The CDR3 bases are TGTGCCAGCAGCTTCGGGCGGGAGGGGTATACGCAGTATTTT. V is TRBV5-4 and J is TRBJ2-3, with 9 bases that match TRBD2. Germline V gives CDR1 SGHNT, CDR2 YYREEE (reference sequence). The V segment lost 2 bases and the J segment 7 bases; nucleotides outside the gene matches: 5. The CDR3 is made up of 14 amino acids.

V is TRBV30 and J is TRBJ2-7, with D unresolved. Germline V lookup: CDR1 GTSNPN, CDR2 SVGIG (reference sequence). The CDR3 consists of 12 residues. V was trimmed by 4 bases and J by 5 bases, leaving 12 bases between them. CDR3 sequence: CAWISPPHEQYF. CDR3 DNA: TGTGCCTGGATCTCCCCGCCCCACGAGCAGTACTTC.

The chain links TRBV9 to TRBJ2-5, with 14 bases fitting TRBD2. Trimming cost V 4 bases and J 4 bases; bases outside gene matches: 12. The CDR3 sequence is 18 residues long. Germline V gene data show CDR1 as SGDLS and CDR2 as YYNGEE. The CDR3 here is CASSLPETSGRAVETQYF. CDR3 coding DNA: TGTGCCAGCAGCCTCCCCGAGACTAGCGGGAGGGCCGTAGAGACCCAGTACTTC.

The chain carries TRBV30 and TRBJ2-5; perhaps D is TRBD1 or TRBD2 (5 bases each). The CDR3 consists of 14 residues. Germline V gene lookup returns CDR1 GTSNPN and CDR2 SVGIG (reference sequence). Trimming left V 3 bases short and J 5 bases short, with 16 bases between. CDR3 region: CAWRRGAGMETQYF. CDR3 nucleotides: TGTGCCTGGAGACGAGGGGCGGGCATGGAGACCCAGTACTTC. The variable domain in full, with the rest retrieved from reference TRBV30 and TRBJ2-5, is SQTIHQWPATLVQPVGSPLSLECTVEGTSNPNLYWYRQAAGRGLQLLFYSVGIGQISSEVPQNLSASRPQDRQFILSSKKLLLSDSGFYLCAWRRGAGMETQYFGPGTRLLVL.

This sequence joins TRBV27 and TRBJ2-3; D ambiguous. Looked up from germline, CDR1 is MNHEY and CDR2 is SMNVEV (reference sequence). The CDR3 sequence is 12 residues long. Trimming took off 5 bases at V and 9 bases at J, with 12 bases between the two ends. CDR3: CASSPGLTTQYF. The CDR3 nucleotides are TGTGCCAGCAGTCCCGGTCTTACAACGCAGTATTTT.

The chain carries TRBV7-9 and TRBJ1-2, with 9 bases matching TRBD1. CDR3 size: 13 residues. In germline, CDR1 is SEHNR, CDR2 FQNEAQ (reference sequence). V was pared by 5 bases and J by 6 bases, with 4 bases of the junction left unmatched. The CDR3 sequence is CASSRTGGDGYTF. Written as DNA, the CDR3 is TGTGCCAGCAGCCGAACAGGGGGCGATGGCTACACCTTC.

This clone occurred a few times. The chain recombines TRBV2 with TRBJ1-5, with TRBD1 identical over 8 bases. The CDR3 sequence is 14 residues long. With V trimmed by 6 bases and J by 7 bases, 8 bases remained unmatched. Per germline, CDR1 SNHLY and CDR2 FYNNEI. This CDR3 reads CASSADRGGQPQHF. The CDR3 nucleotides are TGTGCCAGCAGCGCTGACAGGGGCGGCCAGCCCCAGCATTTT.

The chain has TRBV11-3 and TRBJ1-1; TRBD1 matches at 10 bases. Germline lookup yields CDR1 SGHNT and CDR2 YENEEA. This CDR3 is 17 amino acids long. V gave up 3 bases and J gave up 5 bases; unmatched junction bases: 12. CDR3 in amino acids: CASSFVGQGPLRTEAFF. The CDR3 coding sequence is TGTGCCAGCAGCTTCGTGGGACAGGGGCCCCTGAGGACTGAAGCTTTCTTT.

The V and J genes are TRBV7-9 and TRBJ2-7; TRBD2 matches 7 bases. Germline V gene lookup returns CDR1 SEHNR and CDR2 FQNEAQ (reference sequence). CDR3 length: 15 residues. Unmatched junction bases numbered 14, after V lost 7 bases and J lost 5 bases. The CDR3, as DNA: TGTGCCAGCACCCCGGGAGGAACATATGGTAACGAGCAGTACTTC. This codes for CASTPGGTYGNEQYF. The full variable domain, rest sourced from reference TRBV7-9 and TRBJ2-7, is DTGVSQNPRHKITKRGQNVTFRCDPISEHNRLYWYRQTLGQGPEFLTYFQNEAQLEKSRLLSDRFSAERPKGSFSTLEIQRTEQGDSAMYLCASTPGGTYGNEQYFGPGTRLTVT.